Listed below are T cell receptor beta chains from one sample, sequenced in a study of T cells in localized non-small cell lung cancer. Sequenced by immunoSEQ multiplex PCR; TCRdb stores in-frame clones only, minus some. The profile shows over 15,000 clones, 75% to 90% of them singletons. The sequenced sample was peripheral blood, obtained before any cancer treatment. These receptors originate from a female donor of 60 years or more with stage III squamous cell lung carcinoma. Each CDR3 is given with its conserved first and last residue. The D gene is left open where the match is weak. Size is omitted from some rows. Given values are once, few, many or a class for expanded clones.

v_gene: TRBV2
j_gene: TRBJ1-2
abundance: .
d_gene: .
CDR3nt: TGTGCCAGCAGTTTGGACAGCGACTATGGCTACACCTTC
CDR3aa: CASSLDSDYGYTF

v_gene: TRBV4-1
j_gene: TRBJ2-1
abundance: .
d_gene: .
CDR3nt: TGCGCCAGCAGCCAAAGACCCCTTCGTAGTAGTCATGAGCAGTTCTTC
CDR3aa: CASSQRPLRSSHEQFF

v_gene: TRBV9
j_gene: TRBJ1-6
abundance: .
d_gene: TRBD1
CDR3nt: TGTGCCAGCAGCGAAGGACAGGCAATCTCCTATAATTCACCCCTCCACTTT
CDR3aa: CASSEGQAISYNSPLHF

v_gene: TRBV5-5
j_gene: TRBJ1-2
abundance: .
d_gene: TRBD1
CDR3nt: TGTGCCAGCAGCTTGGATACAGGGGGTGAGGGCTACACCTTC
CDR3aa: CASSLDTGGEGYTF

v_gene: TRBV6-1
j_gene: TRBJ1-5
abundance: few
d_gene: .
CDR3nt: TGTGCCAGCCTGGCGTATAGCAATCAGCCCCAGCATTTT
CDR3aa: CASLAYSNQPQHF

v_gene: TRBV18
j_gene: TRBJ1-2
abundance: .
d_gene: TRBD1
CDR3nt: TGTGCCAGCTCACAAGGCCGGGACAGGTTTGGCTACACCTTC
CDR3aa: CASSQGRDRFGYTF

v_gene: TRBV28
j_gene: TRBJ1-2
abundance: .
d_gene: TRBD1
CDR3nt: TGTGCCAGCAGGGTATCAGGGGGCGCCCATGGCTACACCTTC
CDR3aa: CASRVSGGAHGYTF

v_gene: TRBV19
j_gene: TRBJ1-5
abundance: .
d_gene: TRBD1
CDR3nt: TGTGCCAGTAGTCCCCGGGACAGGGCGAATCAGCCCCAGCATTTT
CDR3aa: CASSPRDRANQPQHF

v_gene: TRBV2
j_gene: TRBJ1-2
abundance: .
d_gene: .
CDR3nt: TGTGCCAGCAGTGAATCGTATGGCTACACCTTC
CDR3aa: CASSESYGYTF

v_gene: TRBV19
j_gene: TRBJ1-1
abundance: few
d_gene: .
CDR3nt: TGTGCCAGTAGTGATGGGGTGTACGCTGAAGCTTTCTTT
CDR3aa: CASSDGVYAEAFF

v_gene: TRBV11-2
j_gene: TRBJ1-5
abundance: .
d_gene: .
CDR3nt: TGTGCCAGCAGCTTACACCCTGTTAGCAATCAGCCCCAGCATTTT
CDR3aa: CASSLHPVSNQPQHF

v_gene: TRBV28
j_gene: TRBJ2-7
abundance: few
d_gene: TRBD1
CDR3nt: TGTGCCAGCAGAGGGGACAGGAGCTACGAGCAGTACTTC
CDR3aa: CASRGDRSYEQYF

v_gene: TRBV19
j_gene: TRBJ1-5
abundance: .
d_gene: .
CDR3nt: TGTGCCAGTAACGCGGGAGACAATCAGCCCCAGCATTTT
CDR3aa: CASNAGDNQPQHF

v_gene: TRBV18
j_gene: TRBJ1-2
abundance: .
d_gene: TRBD1
CDR3nt: TGTGCCAGCTCACCGGAAACAGGGGGCCATTGGGGTGGCTACACCTTC
CDR3aa: CASSPETGGHWGGYTF

v_gene: TRBV11-2
j_gene: TRBJ1-1
abundance: once
d_gene: TRBD1
CDR3nt: TGTGCCAGCAGCTTAGATCCTCCCCGGACAGGGGACACTGAAGCTTTCTTT
CDR3aa: CASSLDPPRTGDTEAFF

v_gene: TRBV15
j_gene: TRBJ2-7
abundance: .
d_gene: .
CDR3nt: TGTGCCACCAGCAGAGGAGGACAGACCTACGAGCAGTACTTC
CDR3aa: CATSRGGQTYEQYF

v_gene: TRBV30
j_gene: TRBJ1-1
abundance: .
d_gene: .
CDR3nt: TGTGCCTGGAGTGTCTCAGCGAACACTGAAGCTTTCTTT
CDR3aa: CAWSVSANTEAFF

v_gene: TRBV7-6
j_gene: TRBJ1-5
abundance: .
d_gene: .
CDR3nt: TGTGCCAGCAGCTTTGATAGCAATCAGCCCCAGCATTTT
CDR3aa: CASSFDSNQPQHF

v_gene: TRBV19
j_gene: TRBJ2-3
abundance: .
d_gene: TRBD1
CDR3nt: TGTGCCAGTAGTGCAGGGGGCGGCAATACGCAGTATTTT
CDR3aa: CASSAGGGNTQYF

v_gene: TRBV30
j_gene: TRBJ2-3
abundance: .
d_gene: .
CDR3nt: TGTGCCTGGAGTAAGATCACAGATACGCAGTATTTT
CDR3aa: CAWSKITDTQYF

v_gene: TRBV19
j_gene: TRBJ2-3
abundance: .
d_gene: .
CDR3nt: TGTGCCAGTAGTATGGGTGGACAGACCTATAACACAGATACGCAGTATTTT
CDR3aa: CASSMGGQTYNTDTQYF

v_gene: TRBV5-1
j_gene: TRBJ1-6
abundance: .
d_gene: TRBD1
CDR3nt: TGCGCCAGCAGTCCGGACAGGAACCATAATTCACCCCTCCACTTT
CDR3aa: CASSPDRNHNSPLHF

v_gene: TRBV7-2
j_gene: TRBJ2-2
abundance: .
d_gene: TRBD2
CDR3nt: TGTGCCAGCAGCTTACGCGGGGAGGGCAGCGGGAGAGGAGGGGAGCTGTTTTTT
CDR3aa: CASSLRGEGSGRGGELFF

v_gene: TRBV22-1
j_gene: TRBJ1-2
abundance: once
d_gene: .
CDR3nt: TGTCCTGGGAGCTCGAGAAAGACCTATGGCTACACCTTC
CDR3aa: CPGSSRKTYGYTF

v_gene: TRBV5-1
j_gene: TRBJ2-1
abundance: .
d_gene: TRBD2
CDR3nt: TGCGCCAGCAGCACGAGCTCCGGGACTAGCGGGAACGTCGAGCAGTTCTTC
CDR3aa: CASSTSSGTSGNVEQFF

v_gene: TRBV5-1
j_gene: TRBJ2-3
abundance: once
d_gene: TRBD1
CDR3nt: TGCGCCAGCAGCCCAGGGACAGGGACTTCCACAGATACGCAGTATTTT
CDR3aa: CASSPGTGTSTDTQYF

v_gene: TRBV4-1
j_gene: TRBJ2-7
abundance: large
d_gene: TRBD1
CDR3nt: TGCGCCAGCAGCCAGCCGGGACAGGGTTTCGAAAGGCAGTACTTC
CDR3aa: CASSQPGQGFERQYF

v_gene: TRBV5-4
j_gene: TRBJ2-2
abundance: .
d_gene: TRBD1
CDR3nt: TGTGCCAGCAGCCCGGGACAGGGCACCGGGGAGCTGTTTTTT
CDR3aa: CASSPGQGTGELFF

v_gene: TRBV6-1
j_gene: TRBJ2-2
abundance: .
d_gene: .
CDR3nt: TGTGCCAGCAGTGAAACCTTTAGCGCGAACACCGGGGAGCTGTTTTTT
CDR3aa: CASSETFSANTGELFF

v_gene: TRBV5-1
j_gene: TRBJ1-2
abundance: .
d_gene: .
CDR3nt: TGCGCCAGCAGAGCCGGGACGGAGATTAACTATGGCTACACCTTC
CDR3aa: CASRAGTEINYGYTF

v_gene: TRBV7-2
j_gene: TRBJ2-2
abundance: .
d_gene: TRBD1
CDR3nt: TGTGCCACCGAGAAGGGACAGGGGGCGAGGGGAACCGGGGAGCTGTTTTTT
CDR3aa: CATEKGQGARGTGELFF

v_gene: TRBV5-5
j_gene: TRBJ1-4
abundance: .
d_gene: .
CDR3nt: TGTGCCAGCAGCTGGGGTAGCCAGAATGAAAAACTGTTTTTT
CDR3aa: CASSWGSQNEKLFF

v_gene: TRBV15
j_gene: TRBJ2-2
abundance: .
d_gene: .
CDR3nt: TGTGCCACCAGCAGAGTCATACTGACGGCTAGCACTACCACCGGGGAGCTGTTTTTT
CDR3aa: CATSRVILTASTTTGELFF

v_gene: TRBV5-4
j_gene: TRBJ2-2
abundance: .
d_gene: TRBD2
CDR3nt: TGTGCCAGCAGCCCCGGGACTAGCGGGGGCACCGGGGAGCTGTTTTTT
CDR3aa: CASSPGTSGGTGELFF

v_gene: TRBV7-8
j_gene: TRBJ2-2
abundance: .
d_gene: .
CDR3nt: TGTGCCAGCAGCTTTGACTTGAACACCGGGGAGCTGTTTTTT
CDR3aa: CASSFDLNTGELFF

v_gene: TRBV15
j_gene: TRBJ2-5
abundance: .
d_gene: TRBD2
CDR3nt: TGTGCCACCAGCAGAGGACTAGCGGGAGGGCAAGAGACCCAGTACTTC
CDR3aa: CATSRGLAGGQETQYF

v_gene: TRBV5-1
j_gene: TRBJ1-3
abundance: .
d_gene: .
CDR3nt: TGCGCCAGCAGCTTGGGCTCAATCGGACTGTTTTCTGGAAACACCATATATTTT
CDR3aa: CASSLGSIGLFSGNTIYF

v_gene: TRBV7-8
j_gene: TRBJ2-1
abundance: few
d_gene: TRBD2
CDR3nt: TGTGCCAGCAGCTCCCTAGCGGGACGATCAGGTGAGCAGTTCTTC
CDR3aa: CASSSLAGRSGEQFF

v_gene: TRBV29-1
j_gene: TRBJ2-2
abundance: .
d_gene: TRBD2
CDR3nt: TGCAGCGGAATTAGCGGGGGAGGGACCGGGGAGCTGTTTTTT
CDR3aa: CSGISGGGTGELFF

v_gene: TRBV28
j_gene: TRBJ1-1
abundance: .
d_gene: .
CDR3nt: TGTGCCAGCCTGGCACGGAACACTGAAGCTTTCTTT
CDR3aa: CASLARNTEAFF

v_gene: TRBV7-2
j_gene: TRBJ2-5
abundance: .
d_gene: .
CDR3nt: TGTGCCAGCAGCTCCGGCTACAGAGGAATTGTAGAGACCCAGTACTTC
CDR3aa: CASSSGYRGIVETQYF

v_gene: TRBV11-2
j_gene: TRBJ1-4
abundance: .
d_gene: TRBD1
CDR3nt: TGTGCCAGCAGCCCCCTAGACAGGGGGCGGAAGGAAAAACTGTTTTTT
CDR3aa: CASSPLDRGRKEKLFF

v_gene: TRBV19
j_gene: TRBJ1-2
abundance: .
d_gene: .
CDR3nt: TGTGCCAGTAGTCCAAGAGGGGCCTATGGCTACACCTTC
CDR3aa: CASSPRGAYGYTF

v_gene: TRBV19
j_gene: TRBJ1-5
abundance: .
d_gene: .
CDR3nt: TGTGCCAGTAGTATCTTGGATAGCAATCAGCCCCAGCATTTT
CDR3aa: CASSILDSNQPQHF

v_gene: TRBV7-2
j_gene: TRBJ1-3
abundance: .
d_gene: .
CDR3nt: TGTGCCAGCAGCTTAAATGGCGTCAGGGCGGGAAACACCATATATTTT
CDR3aa: CASSLNGVRAGNTIYF

v_gene: TRBV7-8
j_gene: TRBJ1-6
abundance: .
d_gene: TRBD1
CDR3nt: TGTGCCAGCAGCTCCCAGGGGGATTCACCCCTCCACTTT
CDR3aa: CASSSQGDSPLHF